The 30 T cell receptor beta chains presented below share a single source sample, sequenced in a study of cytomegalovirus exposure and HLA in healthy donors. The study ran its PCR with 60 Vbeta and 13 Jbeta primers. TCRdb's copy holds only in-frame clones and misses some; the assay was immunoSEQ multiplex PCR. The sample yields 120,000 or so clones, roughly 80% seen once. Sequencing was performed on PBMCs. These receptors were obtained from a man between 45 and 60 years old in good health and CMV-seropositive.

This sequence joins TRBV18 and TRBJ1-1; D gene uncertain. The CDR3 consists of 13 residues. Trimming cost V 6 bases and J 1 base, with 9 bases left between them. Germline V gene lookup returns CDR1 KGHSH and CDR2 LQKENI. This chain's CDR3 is CASSSGQNTEAFF. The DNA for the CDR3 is TGTGCCAGCTCCTCGGGTCAGAACACTGAAGCTTTCTTT. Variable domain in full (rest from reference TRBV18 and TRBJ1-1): NAGVMQNPRHLVRRRGQEARLRCSPMKGHSHVYWYRQLPEEGLKFMVYLQKENIIDESGMPKERFSAEFPKEGPSILRIQQVVRGDSAAYFCASSSGQNTEAFFGQGTRLTVV.

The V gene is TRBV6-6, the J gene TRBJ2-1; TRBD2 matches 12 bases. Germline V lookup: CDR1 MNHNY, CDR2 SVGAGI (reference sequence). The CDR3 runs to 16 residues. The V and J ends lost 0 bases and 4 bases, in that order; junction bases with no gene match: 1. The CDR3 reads CASSYSGLAGYNEQFF. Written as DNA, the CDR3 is TGTGCCAGCAGTTACTCAGGACTAGCGGGGTACAATGAGCAGTTCTTC.

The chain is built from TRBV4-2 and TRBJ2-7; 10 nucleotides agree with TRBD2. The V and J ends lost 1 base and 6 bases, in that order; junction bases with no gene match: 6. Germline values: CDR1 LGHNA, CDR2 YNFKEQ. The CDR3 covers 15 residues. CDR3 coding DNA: TGTGCCAGCAGCCAAGGAAGAGCGGGGGGGAGCGAGCAGTACTTC. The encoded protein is CASSQGRAGGSEQYF.

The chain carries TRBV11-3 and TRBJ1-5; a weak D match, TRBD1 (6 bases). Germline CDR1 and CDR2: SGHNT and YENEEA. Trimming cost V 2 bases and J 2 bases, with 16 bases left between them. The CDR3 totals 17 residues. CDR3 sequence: CASSLCLQQGCNQPQHF. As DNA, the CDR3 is TGTGCCAGCAGCTTATGCCTCCAACAGGGTTGCAATCAGCCCCAGCATTTT. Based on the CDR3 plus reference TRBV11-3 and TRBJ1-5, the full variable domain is EAGVVQSPRYKIIEKKQPVAFWCNPISGHNTLYWYLQNLGQGPELLIRYENEEAVDDSQLPKDRFSAERLKGVDSTLKIQPAELGDSAVYLCASSLCLQQGCNQPQHFGDGTRLSIL.

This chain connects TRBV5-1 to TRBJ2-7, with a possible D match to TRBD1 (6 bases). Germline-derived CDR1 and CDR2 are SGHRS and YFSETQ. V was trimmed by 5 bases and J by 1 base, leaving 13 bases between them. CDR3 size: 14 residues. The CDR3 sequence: CASRRRQDSYEQYF. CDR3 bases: TGCGCCAGCAGGAGAAGACAGGATTCCTACGAGCAGTACTTC.

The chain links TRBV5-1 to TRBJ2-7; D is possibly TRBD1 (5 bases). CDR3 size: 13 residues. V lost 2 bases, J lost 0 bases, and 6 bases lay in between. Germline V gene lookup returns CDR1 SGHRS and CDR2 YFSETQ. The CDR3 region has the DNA TGCGCCAGCAGCTTCCAGGGCTCCTACGAGCAGTACTTC. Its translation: CASSFQGSYEQYF.

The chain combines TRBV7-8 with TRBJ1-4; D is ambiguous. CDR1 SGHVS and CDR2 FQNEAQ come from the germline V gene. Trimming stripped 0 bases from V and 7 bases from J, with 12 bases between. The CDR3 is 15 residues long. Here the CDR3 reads CASSLAGLSGEKLFF. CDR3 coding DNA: TGTGCCAGCAGCTTAGCAGGTCTATCGGGTGAAAAACTGTTTTTT. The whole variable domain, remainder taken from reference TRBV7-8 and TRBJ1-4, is GAGVSQSPRYKVAKRGQDVALRCDPISGHVSLFWYQQALGQGPEFLTYFQNEAQLDKSGLPSDRFFAERPEGSVSTLKIQRTQQEDSAVYLCASSLAGLSGEKLFFGSGTQLSVL.

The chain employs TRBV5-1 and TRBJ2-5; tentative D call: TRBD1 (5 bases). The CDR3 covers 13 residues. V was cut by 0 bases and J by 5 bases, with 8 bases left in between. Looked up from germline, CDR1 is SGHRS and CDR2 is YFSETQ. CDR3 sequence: CASSLGRVETQYF. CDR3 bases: TGCGCCAGCAGCTTGGGCAGGGTCGAGACCCAGTACTTC.

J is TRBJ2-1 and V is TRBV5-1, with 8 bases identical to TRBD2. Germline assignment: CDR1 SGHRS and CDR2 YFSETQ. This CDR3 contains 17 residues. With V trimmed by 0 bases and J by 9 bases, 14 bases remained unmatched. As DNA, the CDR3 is TGCGCCAGCAGCTTGGGCGGAACTAGCGGAGGGGAGCTTGAGCAGTTCTTC. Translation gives CASSLGGTSGGELEQFF.

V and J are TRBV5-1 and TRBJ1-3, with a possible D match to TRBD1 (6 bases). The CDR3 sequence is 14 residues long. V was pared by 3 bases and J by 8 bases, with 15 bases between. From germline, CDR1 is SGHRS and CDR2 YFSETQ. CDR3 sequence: CASSSDGQRDTIYF. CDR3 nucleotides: TGCGCCAGCAGCTCTGACGGACAGCGAGACACCATATATTTT.

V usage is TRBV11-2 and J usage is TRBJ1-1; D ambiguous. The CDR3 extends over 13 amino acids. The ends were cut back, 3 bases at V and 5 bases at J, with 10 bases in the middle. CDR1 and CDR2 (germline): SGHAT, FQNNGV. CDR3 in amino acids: CASSLRLETEAFF. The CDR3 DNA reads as TGTGCCAGCAGCTTGCGCCTCGAAACTGAAGCTTTCTTT.

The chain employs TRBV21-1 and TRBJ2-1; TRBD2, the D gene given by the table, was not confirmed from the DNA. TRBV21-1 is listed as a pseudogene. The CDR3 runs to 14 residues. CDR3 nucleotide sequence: TGTGCCAGCAGCAAAGATTGCGGGGGCAGTGAGCAGTTCTTC. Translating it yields CASSKDCGGSEQFF.

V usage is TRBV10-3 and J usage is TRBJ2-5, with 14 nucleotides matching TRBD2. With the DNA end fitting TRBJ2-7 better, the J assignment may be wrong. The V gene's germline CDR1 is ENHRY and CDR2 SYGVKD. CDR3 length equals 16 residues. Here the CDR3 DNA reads TGTGCCATCAGTGATCTAGGGACTAGCGGGGGCTACGAGCAGTACTTC. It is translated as CAISDLGTSGGYEQYF.

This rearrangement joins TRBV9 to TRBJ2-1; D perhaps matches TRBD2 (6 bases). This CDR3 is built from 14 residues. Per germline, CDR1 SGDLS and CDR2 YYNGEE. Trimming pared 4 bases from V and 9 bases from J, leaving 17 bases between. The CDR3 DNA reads TGTGCCAGCAGCACCTCGGGACTCCCCCTTGAGCAGTTCTTC. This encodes CASSTSGLPLEQFF.

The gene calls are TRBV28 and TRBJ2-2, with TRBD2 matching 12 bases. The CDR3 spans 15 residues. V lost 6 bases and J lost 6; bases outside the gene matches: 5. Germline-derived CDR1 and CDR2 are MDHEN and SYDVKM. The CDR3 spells CASRTLAGGPGELFF. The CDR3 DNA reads TGTGCCAGCAGAACCCTAGCGGGGGGGCCCGGGGAGCTGTTTTTT.

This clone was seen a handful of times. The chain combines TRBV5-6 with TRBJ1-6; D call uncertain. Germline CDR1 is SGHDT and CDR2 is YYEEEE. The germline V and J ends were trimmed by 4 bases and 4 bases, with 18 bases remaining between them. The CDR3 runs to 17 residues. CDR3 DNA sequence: TGTGCCAGCAGCGGAAGAGCGAACCAGCCTTATAATTCACCCCTCCACTTT. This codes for CASSGRANQPYNSPLHF.

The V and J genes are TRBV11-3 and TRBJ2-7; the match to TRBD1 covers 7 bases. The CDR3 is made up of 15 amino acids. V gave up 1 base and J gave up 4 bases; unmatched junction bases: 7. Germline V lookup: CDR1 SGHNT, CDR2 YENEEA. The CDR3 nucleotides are TGTGCCAGCAGCTTAGTCGGGACAGAACAGTACGAGCAGTACTTC. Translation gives CASSLVGTEQYEQYF.

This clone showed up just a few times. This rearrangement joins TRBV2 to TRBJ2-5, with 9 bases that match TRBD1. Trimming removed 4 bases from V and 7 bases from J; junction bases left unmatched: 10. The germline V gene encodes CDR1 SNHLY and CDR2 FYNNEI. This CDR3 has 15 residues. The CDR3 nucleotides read TGTGCCAGCAGTGCGGGGGACAGGGCGAAGGGGACCCAGTACTTC. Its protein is CASSAGDRAKGTQYF. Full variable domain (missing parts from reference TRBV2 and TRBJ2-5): EPEVTQTPSHQVTQMGQEVILRCVPISNHLYFYWYRQILGQKVEFLVSFYNNEISEKSEIFDDQFSVERPDGSNFTLKIRSTKLEDSAMYFCASSAGDRAKGTQYFGPGTRLLVL.

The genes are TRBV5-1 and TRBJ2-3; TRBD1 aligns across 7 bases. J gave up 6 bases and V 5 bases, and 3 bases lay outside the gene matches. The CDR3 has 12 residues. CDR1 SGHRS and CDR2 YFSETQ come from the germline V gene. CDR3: CASREDRDTQYF. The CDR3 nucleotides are TGCGCCAGCAGGGAGGACAGGGATACGCAGTATTTT.

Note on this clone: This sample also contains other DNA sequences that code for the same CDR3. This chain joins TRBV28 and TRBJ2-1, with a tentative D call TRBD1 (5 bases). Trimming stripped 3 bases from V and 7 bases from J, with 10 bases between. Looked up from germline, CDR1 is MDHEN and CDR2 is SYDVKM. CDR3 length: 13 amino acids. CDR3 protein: CASSFAGSNEQFF. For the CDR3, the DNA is TGTGCCAGCAGTTTTGCAGGGTCGAATGAGCAGTTCTTC.

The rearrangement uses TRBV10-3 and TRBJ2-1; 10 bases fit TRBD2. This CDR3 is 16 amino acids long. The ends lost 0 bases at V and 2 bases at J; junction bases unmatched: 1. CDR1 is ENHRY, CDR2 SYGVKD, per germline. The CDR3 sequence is CAISESTSGPYNEQFF. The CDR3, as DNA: TGTGCCATCAGTGAGTCGACTAGCGGGCCCTACAATGAGCAGTTCTTC.

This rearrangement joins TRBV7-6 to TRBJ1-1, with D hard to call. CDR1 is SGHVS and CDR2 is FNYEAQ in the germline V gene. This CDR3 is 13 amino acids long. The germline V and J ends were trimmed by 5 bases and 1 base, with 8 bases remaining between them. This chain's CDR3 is CASSATTNTEAFF. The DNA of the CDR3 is TGTGCCAGCAGCGCTACCACGAACACTGAAGCTTTCTTT.

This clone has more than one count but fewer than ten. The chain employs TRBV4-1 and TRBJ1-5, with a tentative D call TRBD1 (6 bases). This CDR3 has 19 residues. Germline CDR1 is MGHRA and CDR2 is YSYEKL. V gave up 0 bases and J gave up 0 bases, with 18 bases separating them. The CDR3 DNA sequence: TGCGCCAGCAGCCAAGACCCCCCCACGACAGGTTTTAGCAATCAGCCCCAGCATTTT. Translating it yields CASSQDPPTTGFSNQPQHF.

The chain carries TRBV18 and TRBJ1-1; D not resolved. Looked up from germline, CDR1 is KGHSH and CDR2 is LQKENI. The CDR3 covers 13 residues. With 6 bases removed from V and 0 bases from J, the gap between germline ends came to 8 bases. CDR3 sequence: CASSQAMNTEAFF. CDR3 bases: TGTGCCAGCTCGCAAGCAATGAACACTGAAGCTTTCTTT.

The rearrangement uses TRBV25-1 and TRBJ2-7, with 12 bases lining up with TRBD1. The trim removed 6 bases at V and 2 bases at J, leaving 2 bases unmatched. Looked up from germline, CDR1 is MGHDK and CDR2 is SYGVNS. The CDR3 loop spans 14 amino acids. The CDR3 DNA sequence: TGTGCCAGCAGGGGACAGGGGGCGGCCTACGAGCAGTACTTC. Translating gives CASRGQGAAYEQYF.

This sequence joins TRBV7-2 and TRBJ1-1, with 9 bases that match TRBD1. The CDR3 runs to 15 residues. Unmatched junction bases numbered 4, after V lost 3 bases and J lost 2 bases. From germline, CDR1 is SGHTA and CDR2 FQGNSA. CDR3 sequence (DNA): TGTGCCAGCAGCTTCCGGGACAGGGCTAACACTGAAGCTTTCTTT. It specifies CASSFRDRANTEAFF. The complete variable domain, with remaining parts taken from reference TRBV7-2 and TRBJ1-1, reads GAGVSQSPSNKVTEKGKDVELRCDPISGHTALYWYRQSLGQGLEFLIYFQGNSAPDKSGLPSDRFSAERTGGSVSTLTIQRTQQEDSAVYLCASSFRDRANTEAFFGQGTRLTVV.

The CDR3 DNA reads as TGTGCCAGCAGCTCCCGGACTAGCGGGGGTGCCCGCTCCTACGAGCAGTACTTC. Translated, it gives CASSSRTSGGARSYEQYF. This chain uses TRBV7-2 with TRBJ2-7; 13 bases match TRBD2. V lost 4 bases, J lost 0 bases, and 9 bases stayed unmatched. Germline V gene sequence: CDR1 SGHTA, CDR2 FQGNSA. The CDR3 runs to 18 residues. The whole variable domain, remainder taken from reference TRBV7-2 and TRBJ2-7, is GAGVSQSPSNKVTEKGKDVELRCDPISGHTALYWYRQSLGQGLEFLIYFQGNSAPDKSGLPSDRFSAERTGGSVSTLTIQRTQQEDSAVYLCASSSRTSGGARSYEQYFGPGTRLTVT.

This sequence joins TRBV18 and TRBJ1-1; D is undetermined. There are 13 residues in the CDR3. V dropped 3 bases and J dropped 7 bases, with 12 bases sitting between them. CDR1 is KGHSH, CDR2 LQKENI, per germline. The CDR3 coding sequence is TGTGCCAGCTCACCTCCAGCAGCGGATGAAGCTTTCTTT. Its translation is CASSPPAADEAFF.

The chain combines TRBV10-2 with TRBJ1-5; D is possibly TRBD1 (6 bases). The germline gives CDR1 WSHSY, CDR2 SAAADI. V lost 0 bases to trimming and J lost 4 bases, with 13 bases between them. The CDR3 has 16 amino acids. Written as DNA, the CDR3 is TGCGCCAGCAGTGAGTCGCCAGGGGTCCTGAATCAGCCCCAGCATTTT. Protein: CASSESPGVLNQPQHF.

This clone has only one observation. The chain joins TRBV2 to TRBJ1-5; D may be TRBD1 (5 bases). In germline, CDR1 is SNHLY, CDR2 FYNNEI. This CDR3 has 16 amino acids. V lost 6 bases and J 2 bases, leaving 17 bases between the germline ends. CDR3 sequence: CASRPAGQFGNQPQHF. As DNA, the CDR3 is TGTGCCAGCAGGCCCGCGGGGCAGTTTGGCAATCAGCCCCAGCATTTT.